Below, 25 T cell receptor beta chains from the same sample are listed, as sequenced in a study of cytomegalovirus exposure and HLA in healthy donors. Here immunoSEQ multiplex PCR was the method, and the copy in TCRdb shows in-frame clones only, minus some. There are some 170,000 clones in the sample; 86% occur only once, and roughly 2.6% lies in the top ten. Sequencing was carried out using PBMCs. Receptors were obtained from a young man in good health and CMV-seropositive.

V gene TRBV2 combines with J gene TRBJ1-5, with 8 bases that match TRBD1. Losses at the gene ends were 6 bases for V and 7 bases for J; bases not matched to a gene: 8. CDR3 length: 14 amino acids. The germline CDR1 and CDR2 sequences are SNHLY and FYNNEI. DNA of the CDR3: TGTGCCAGCAGCCCCGGCCGGGACAGGCAGCCCCAGCATTTT. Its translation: CASSPGRDRQPQHF.

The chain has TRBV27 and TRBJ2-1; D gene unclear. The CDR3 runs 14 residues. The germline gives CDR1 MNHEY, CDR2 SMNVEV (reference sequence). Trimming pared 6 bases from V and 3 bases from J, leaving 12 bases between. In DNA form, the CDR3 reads TGTGCCAGCAGCCCGGTCAAGCTCTACAATGAGCAGTTCTTC. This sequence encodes CASSPVKLYNEQFF.

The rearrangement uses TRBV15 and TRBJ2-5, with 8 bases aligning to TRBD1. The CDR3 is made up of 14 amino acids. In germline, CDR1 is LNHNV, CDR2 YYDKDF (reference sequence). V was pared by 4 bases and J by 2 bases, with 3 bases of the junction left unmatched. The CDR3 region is CATSKWDRQETQYF. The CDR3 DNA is TGTGCCACCAGCAAATGGGACAGGCAAGAGACCCAGTACTTC. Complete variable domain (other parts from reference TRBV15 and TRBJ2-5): DAMVIQNPRYQVTQFGKPVTLSCSQTLNHNVMYWYQQKSSQAPKLLFHYYDKDFNNEADTPDNFQSRRPNTSFCFLDIRSPGLGDTAMYLCATSKWDRQETQYFGPGTRLLVL.

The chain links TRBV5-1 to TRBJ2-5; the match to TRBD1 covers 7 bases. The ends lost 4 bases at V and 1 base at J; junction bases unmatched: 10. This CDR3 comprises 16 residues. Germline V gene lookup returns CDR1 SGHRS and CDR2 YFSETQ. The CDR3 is CASSLSTGSGQETQYF. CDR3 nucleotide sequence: TGCGCCAGCAGCCTATCGACAGGGTCGGGCCAAGAGACCCAGTACTTC.

CDR3 loop: CASSHGRGLYGYTF. The CDR3 nucleotides read TGTGCCAGCAGCCACGGCAGGGGGCTTTATGGCTACACCTTC. J is TRBJ1-2 and V is TRBV4-2, with 8 bases that match TRBD1. The CDR3 extends over 14 amino acids. After removal of 3 bases from V and 5 bases from J, the junction contained 5 bases not matched to a gene. Germline lookup yields CDR1 LGHNA and CDR2 YNFKEQ.

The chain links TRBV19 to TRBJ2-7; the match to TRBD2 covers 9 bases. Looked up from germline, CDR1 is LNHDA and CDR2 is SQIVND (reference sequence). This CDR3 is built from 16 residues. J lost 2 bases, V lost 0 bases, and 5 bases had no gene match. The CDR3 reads CASSIEGSSGTYEQYF. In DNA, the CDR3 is TGTGCCAGTAGTATAGAGGGGTCTAGCGGGACCTACGAGCAGTACTTC. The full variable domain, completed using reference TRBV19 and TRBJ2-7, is DGGITQSPKYLFRKEGQNVTLSCEQNLNHDAMYWYRQDPGQGLRLIYYSQIVNDFQKGDIAEGYSVSREKKESFPLTVTSAQKNPTAFYLCASSIEGSSGTYEQYFGPGTRLTVT.

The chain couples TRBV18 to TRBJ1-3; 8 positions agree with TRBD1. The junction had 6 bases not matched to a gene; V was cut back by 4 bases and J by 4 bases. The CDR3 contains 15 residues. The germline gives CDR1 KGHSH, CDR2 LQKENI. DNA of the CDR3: TGTGCCAGCTCACTTACTCGGACAGGGGGAAACACCATATATTTT. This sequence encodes CASSLTRTGGNTIYF. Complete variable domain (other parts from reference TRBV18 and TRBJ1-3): NAGVMQNPRHLVRRRGQEARLRCSPMKGHSHVYWYRQLPEEGLKFMVYLQKENIIDESGMPKERFSAEFPKEGPSILRIQQVVRGDSAAYFCASSLTRTGGNTIYFGEGSWLTVV.

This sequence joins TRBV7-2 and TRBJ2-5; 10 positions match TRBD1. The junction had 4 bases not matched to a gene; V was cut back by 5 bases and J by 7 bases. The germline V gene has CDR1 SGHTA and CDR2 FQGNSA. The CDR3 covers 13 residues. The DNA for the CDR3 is TGTGCCAGCAGCGGCGGGACAGGGGTGACCCAGTACTTC. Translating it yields CASSGGTGVTQYF.

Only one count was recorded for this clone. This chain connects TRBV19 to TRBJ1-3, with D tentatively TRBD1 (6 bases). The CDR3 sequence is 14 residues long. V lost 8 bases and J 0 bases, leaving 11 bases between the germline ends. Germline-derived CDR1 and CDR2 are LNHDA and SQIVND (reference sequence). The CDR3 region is CASETGHSGNTIYF. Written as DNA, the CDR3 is TGTGCCAGTGAGACAGGCCACTCTGGAAACACCATATATTTT.

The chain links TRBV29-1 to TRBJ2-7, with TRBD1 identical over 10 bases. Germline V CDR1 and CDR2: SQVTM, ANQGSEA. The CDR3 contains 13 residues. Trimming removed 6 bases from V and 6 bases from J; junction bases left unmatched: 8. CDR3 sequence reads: CSVGGGTGAEQYF. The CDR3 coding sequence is TGCAGCGTCGGGGGTGGGACAGGGGCCGAGCAGTACTTC.

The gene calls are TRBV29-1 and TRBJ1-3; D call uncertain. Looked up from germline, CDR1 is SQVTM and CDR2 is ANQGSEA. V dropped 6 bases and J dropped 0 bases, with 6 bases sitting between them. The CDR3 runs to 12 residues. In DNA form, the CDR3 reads TGCAGCGTGACTGCCTCTGGAAACACCATATATTTT. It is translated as CSVTASGNTIYF.

The CDR3 nucleotides are TGCGCCAGCAGCTCGGGACAGCTTAGCACAGATACGCAGTATTTT. Translated: CASSSGQLSTDTQYF. The gene calls are TRBV5-1 and TRBJ2-3, with 7 bases lining up with TRBD1. The V and J ends lost 3 bases and 0 bases, in that order; junction bases with no gene match: 4. The CDR3 is 15 amino acids. Germline values: CDR1 SGHRS, CDR2 YFSETQ.

CDR3 in DNA: TGTGCCAGCAGCCAATACGCGGCAGATACGCAGTATTTT. This encodes CASSQYAADTQYF. J is TRBJ2-3 and V is TRBV4-2; D is ambiguous. V was cut by 2 bases and J by 4 bases, with 7 bases left in between. The germline CDR1 and CDR2 sequences are LGHNA and YNFKEQ. The CDR3 length is 13 residues.

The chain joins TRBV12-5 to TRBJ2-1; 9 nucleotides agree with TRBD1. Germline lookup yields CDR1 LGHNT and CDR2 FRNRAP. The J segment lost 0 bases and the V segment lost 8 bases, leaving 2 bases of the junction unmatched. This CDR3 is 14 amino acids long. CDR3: CASPGQGSYNEQFF. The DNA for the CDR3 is TGTGCTAGTCCGGGACAGGGCTCCTACAATGAGCAGTTCTTC. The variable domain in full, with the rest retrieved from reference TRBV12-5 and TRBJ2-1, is DARVTQTPRHKVTEMGQEVTMRCQPILGHNTVFWYRQTMMQGLELLAYFRNRAPLDDSGMPKDRFSAEMPDATLATLKIQPSEPRDSAVYFCASPGQGSYNEQFFGPGTRLTVL.

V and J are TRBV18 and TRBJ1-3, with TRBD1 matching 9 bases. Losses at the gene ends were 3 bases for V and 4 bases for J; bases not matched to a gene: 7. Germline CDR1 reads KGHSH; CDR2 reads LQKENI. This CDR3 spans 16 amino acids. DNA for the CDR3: TGTGCCAGCTCACCCGCCGGGACAGGGCGGGGAAACACCATATATTTT. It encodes CASSPAGTGRGNTIYF. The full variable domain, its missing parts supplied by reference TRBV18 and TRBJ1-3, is NAGVMQNPRHLVRRRGQEARLRCSPMKGHSHVYWYRQLPEEGLKFMVYLQKENIIDESGMPKERFSAEFPKEGPSILRIQQVVRGDSAAYFCASSPAGTGRGNTIYFGEGSWLTVV.

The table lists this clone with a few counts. The CDR3 spells CASEDRDNEQFF. In nucleotides, the CDR3 is TGTGCCAGCGAAGACAGAGACAATGAGCAGTTCTTC. This chain connects TRBV28 to TRBJ2-1; perhaps TRBD1 as D (5 bases). Germline CDR1 is MDHEN and CDR2 is SYDVKM. The length of the CDR3 is 12 residues. Deletions cut 8 bases from V and 5 bases from J, with 10 bases between.

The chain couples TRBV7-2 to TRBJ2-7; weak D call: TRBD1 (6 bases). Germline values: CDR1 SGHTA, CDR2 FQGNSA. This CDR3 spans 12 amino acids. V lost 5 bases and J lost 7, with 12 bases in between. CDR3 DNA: TGTGCCAGCAGCCACCGGACAGATGAGCAGTACTTC. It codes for CASSHRTDEQYF.

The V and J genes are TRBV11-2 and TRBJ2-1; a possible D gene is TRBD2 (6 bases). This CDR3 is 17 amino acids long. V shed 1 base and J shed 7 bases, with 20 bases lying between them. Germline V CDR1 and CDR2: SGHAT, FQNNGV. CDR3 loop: CASSLVRSGPGENEQFF. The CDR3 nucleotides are TGTGCCAGCAGCTTAGTCCGTAGCGGCCCCGGGGAGAATGAGCAGTTCTTC.

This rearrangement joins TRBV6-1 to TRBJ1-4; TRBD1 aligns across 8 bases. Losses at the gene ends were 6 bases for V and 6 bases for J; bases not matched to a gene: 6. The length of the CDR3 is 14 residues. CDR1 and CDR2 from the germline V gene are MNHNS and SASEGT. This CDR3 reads CASSSGGADEKLFF. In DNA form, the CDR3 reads TGTGCCAGCAGCTCAGGGGGCGCGGATGAAAAACTGTTTTTT.

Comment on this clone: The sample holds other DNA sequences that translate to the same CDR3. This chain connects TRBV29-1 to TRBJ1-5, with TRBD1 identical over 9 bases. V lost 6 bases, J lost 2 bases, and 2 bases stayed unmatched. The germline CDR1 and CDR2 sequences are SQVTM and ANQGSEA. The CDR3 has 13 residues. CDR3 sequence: CSVGDRGNQPQHF. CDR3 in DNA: TGCAGCGTCGGGGACAGGGGCAATCAGCCCCAGCATTTT.

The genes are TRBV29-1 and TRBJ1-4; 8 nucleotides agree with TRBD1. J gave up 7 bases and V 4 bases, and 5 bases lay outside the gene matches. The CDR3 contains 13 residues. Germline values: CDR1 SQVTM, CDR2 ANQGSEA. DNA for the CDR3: TGCAGCGTTGCCAGGGGGCTAGGTGAAAAACTGTTTTTT. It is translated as CSVARGLGEKLFF.

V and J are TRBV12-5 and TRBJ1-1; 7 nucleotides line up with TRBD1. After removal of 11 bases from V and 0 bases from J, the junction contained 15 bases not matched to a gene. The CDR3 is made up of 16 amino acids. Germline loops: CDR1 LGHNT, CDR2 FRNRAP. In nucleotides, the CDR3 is TGTGCTTCCGACCGGGACAGTCCCTCCATGAACACTGAAGCTTTCTTT. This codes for CASDRDSPSMNTEAFF.

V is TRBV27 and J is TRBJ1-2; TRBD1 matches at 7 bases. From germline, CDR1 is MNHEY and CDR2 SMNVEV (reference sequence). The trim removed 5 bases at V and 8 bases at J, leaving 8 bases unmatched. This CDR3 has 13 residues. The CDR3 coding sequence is TGTGCCAGCAGTCCAGGGGGTCGAGGCGGCTACACCTTC. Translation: CASSPGGRGGYTF.

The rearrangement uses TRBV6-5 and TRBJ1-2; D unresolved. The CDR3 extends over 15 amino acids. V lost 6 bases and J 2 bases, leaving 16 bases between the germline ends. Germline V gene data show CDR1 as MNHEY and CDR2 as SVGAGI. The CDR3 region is CASSLLGRSNYGYTF. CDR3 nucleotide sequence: TGTGCCAGCAGCCTTCTTGGCAGATCAAACTATGGCTACACCTTC.

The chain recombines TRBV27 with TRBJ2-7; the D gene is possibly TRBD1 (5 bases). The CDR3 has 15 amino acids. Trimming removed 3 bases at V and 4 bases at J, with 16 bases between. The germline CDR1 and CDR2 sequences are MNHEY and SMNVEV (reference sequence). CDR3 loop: CASSLKGVGFYEQYF. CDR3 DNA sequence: TGTGCCAGCAGTTTGAAAGGGGTTGGGTTTTACGAGCAGTACTTC.